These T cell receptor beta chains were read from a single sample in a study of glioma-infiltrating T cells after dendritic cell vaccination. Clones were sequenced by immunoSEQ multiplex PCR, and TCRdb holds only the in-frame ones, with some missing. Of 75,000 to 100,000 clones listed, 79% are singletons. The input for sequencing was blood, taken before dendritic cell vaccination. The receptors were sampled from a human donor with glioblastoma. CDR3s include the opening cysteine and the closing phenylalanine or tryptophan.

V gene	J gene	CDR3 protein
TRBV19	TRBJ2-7	CASSPHVVGSEQYF
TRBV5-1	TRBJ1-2	CASSLETGDKDGYTF
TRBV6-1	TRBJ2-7	CASLAGNAYEQYF
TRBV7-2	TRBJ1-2	CASSTQGLSGYTF
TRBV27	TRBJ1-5	CASSPSGTNSNQPQHF
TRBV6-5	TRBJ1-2	CASRTGTFTGYTF
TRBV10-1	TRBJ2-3	CASSEFGGRTDTQYF
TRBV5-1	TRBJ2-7	CASSWSTRREVGSEQYF
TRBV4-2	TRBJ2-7	CASSQETLAGGPPYF
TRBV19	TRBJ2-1	CASSRLASSYNEQFF
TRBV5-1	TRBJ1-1	CASSSPLWGPMNTEAFF
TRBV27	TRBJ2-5	CASRGQGAVETQYF
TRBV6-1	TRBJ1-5	CASSEGGGQPQHF
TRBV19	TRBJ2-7	CASGRQGLSYEQYF
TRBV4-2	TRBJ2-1	CASSQHKTWTSGVYNEQFF
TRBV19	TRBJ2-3	CASKREGQWGDTQYF
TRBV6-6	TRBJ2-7	CASSYLGWYEQYF
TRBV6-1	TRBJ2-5	CASSVASGSRETQYF
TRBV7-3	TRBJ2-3	CASSVTSGTQYF
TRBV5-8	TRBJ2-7	CASSLSDRARYEQYF
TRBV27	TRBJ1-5	CASSLWGGNQPQHF
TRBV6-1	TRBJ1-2	CASSERGSYYGYTF
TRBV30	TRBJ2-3	CAWSPLGGTSGTDTQYF
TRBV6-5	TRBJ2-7	CASSYSTGTISDEQYF
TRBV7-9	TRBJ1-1	CASSLMAGDQTEAFF
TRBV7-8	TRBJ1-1	CASSFSEANTEAFF
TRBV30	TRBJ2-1	CAWSGRQGTYNEQFF
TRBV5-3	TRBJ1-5	CARSCPRQVPCNQPQHF
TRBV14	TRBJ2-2	CASSPLRLGGELFF
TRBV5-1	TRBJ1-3	CASSSGTEGSTIYF
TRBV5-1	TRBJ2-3	CASSHGFGLAIDTQYF
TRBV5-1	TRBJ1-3	CASSSSGGATGNTIYF
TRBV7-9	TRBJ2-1	CASSLGLFYNEQFF
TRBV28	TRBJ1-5	CASTAGNQPQHF
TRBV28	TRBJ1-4	CASSLEITDDEKLFF
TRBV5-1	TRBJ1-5	CASSPGYSAVEEPQHF
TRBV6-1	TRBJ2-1	CASRFSGRAGGEQFF
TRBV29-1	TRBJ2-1	CSVGTSGKGAYNEQFF
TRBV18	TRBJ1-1	CASLTGQGIEAFF
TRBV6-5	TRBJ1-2	CASTLPGGALGYTF
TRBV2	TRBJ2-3	CASRPGLAGFNTQYF
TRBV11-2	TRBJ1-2	CASSKDRGSDGYTF
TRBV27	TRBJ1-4	CASKPDRVNEKLFF
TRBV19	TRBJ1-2	CASSSRDNYGYTF
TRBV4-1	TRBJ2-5	CASSQGLAGPQETQYF
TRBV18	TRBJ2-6	CASSSSSGANVLTF
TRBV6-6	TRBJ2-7	CASSLAGPFYEQYF
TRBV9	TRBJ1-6	CASSVGGQGNSPLHF
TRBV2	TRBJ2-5	CASSFPGLAGMETQYF
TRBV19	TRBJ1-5	CASTGTGGYQPQHF
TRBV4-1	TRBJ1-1	CASSQKGVNTEAFF